These 6 T cell receptor beta chains came from one sample sequenced in a study of T cell responses to AZD1222 COVID-19 vaccine. Repertoires were generated with immunoSEQ multiplex PCR, while TCRdb's copy carries only in-frame clones and drops some. The profile shows tens of thousands of clones, 81% of them singletons. Sequences were derived from peripheral blood, sampled 28 days after the second AZD1222 dose. Source of these receptors: an adult who received the AZD1222 COVID-19 vaccine.

The chain carries TRBV7-9 and TRBJ2-3; D is ambiguous. Germline V gene sequence: CDR1 SEHNR, CDR2 FQNEAQ (reference sequence). The CDR3 totals 17 residues. V gave up 3 bases and J gave up 1 base, with 17 bases separating them. The CDR3, as DNA: TGTGCCAGCAGCTTTCCTTTAAGACCTTCACGCACAGATACGCAGTATTTT. As protein: CASSFPLRPSRTDTQYF.

The rearrangement links TRBV6-5 to TRBJ1-2; TRBD1 might be the D (5 bases). The V gene lost 2 bases and the J gene lost 8 bases, with 21 bases spanning the gap. Germline values: CDR1 MNHEY, CDR2 SVGAGI. This CDR3 has 16 residues. The CDR3 DNA sequence: TGTGCCAGCAGTTACCTCAGGAGAACGGCAGGGAACGGCTACACCTTC. Its translation: CASSYLRRTAGNGYTF.

The rearrangement joins TRBV29-1 to TRBJ2-1, with unresolved D. CDR1 SQVTM and CDR2 ANQGSEA come from the germline V gene. Trimming took off 4 bases at V and 5 bases at J, with 9 bases between the two ends. The CDR3 length is 12 residues. As DNA, the CDR3 is TGCAGCGTTGGATCTGGGGACAATGAGCAGTTCTTC. This sequence encodes CSVGSGDNEQFF.

This clone was observed a handful of times. The chain combines TRBV19 with TRBJ1-5, with unresolved D. Germline CDR1 reads LNHDA; CDR2 reads SQIVND (reference sequence). Trimming took off 2 bases at V and 7 bases at J, with 9 bases between the two ends. The CDR3 has 13 amino acids. The CDR3 loop is CASSISTPQPQHF. In nucleotides, the CDR3 is TGTGCCAGTAGTATAAGCACACCCCAGCCCCAGCATTTT. Complete variable domain (other parts from reference TRBV19 and TRBJ1-5): DGGITQSPKYLFRKEGQNVTLSCEQNLNHDAMYWYRQDPGQGLRLIYYSQIVNDFQKGDIAEGYSVSREKKESFPLTVTSAQKNPTAFYLCASSISTPQPQHFGDGTRLSIL.

This clone appeared a single time. This chain joins TRBV28 and TRBJ1-5, with a weak D call TRBD1 (5 bases). Trimming pared 8 bases from V and 3 bases from J, leaving 17 bases between. Germline CDR1 MDHEN, CDR2 SYDVKM. The CDR3 has 15 amino acids. The CDR3 is CASEPGHGPNQPQHF. The CDR3 nucleotides read TGTGCCAGCGAACCCGGACACGGACCCAATCAGCCCCAGCATTTT.

The J gene is TRBJ1-1, the V gene TRBV6-2 or TRBV6-3; tentative D call: TRBD1 (6 bases). V was pared by 2 bases and J by 1 base, with 17 bases between. This CDR3 contains 17 residues. The germline V gene has CDR1 MNHEY and CDR2 SVGEGT. CDR3: CASSYPVQGQRNTEAFF. The CDR3 region has the DNA TGTGCCAGCAGTTACCCGGTACAAGGACAGAGGAACACTGAAGCTTTCTTT.